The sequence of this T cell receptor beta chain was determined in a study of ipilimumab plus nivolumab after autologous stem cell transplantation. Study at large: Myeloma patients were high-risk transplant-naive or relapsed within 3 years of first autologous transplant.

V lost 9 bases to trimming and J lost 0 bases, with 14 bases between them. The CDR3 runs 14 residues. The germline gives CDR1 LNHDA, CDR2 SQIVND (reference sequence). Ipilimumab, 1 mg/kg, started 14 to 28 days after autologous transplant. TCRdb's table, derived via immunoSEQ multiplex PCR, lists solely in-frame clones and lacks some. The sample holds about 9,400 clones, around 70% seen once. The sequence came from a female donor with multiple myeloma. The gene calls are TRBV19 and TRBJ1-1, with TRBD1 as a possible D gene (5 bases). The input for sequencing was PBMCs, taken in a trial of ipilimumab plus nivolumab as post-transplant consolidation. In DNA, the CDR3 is TGTGCCAGCAGAGTCCGGGGGTTGAACACTGAAGCTTTCTTT. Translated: CASRVRGLNTEAFF.